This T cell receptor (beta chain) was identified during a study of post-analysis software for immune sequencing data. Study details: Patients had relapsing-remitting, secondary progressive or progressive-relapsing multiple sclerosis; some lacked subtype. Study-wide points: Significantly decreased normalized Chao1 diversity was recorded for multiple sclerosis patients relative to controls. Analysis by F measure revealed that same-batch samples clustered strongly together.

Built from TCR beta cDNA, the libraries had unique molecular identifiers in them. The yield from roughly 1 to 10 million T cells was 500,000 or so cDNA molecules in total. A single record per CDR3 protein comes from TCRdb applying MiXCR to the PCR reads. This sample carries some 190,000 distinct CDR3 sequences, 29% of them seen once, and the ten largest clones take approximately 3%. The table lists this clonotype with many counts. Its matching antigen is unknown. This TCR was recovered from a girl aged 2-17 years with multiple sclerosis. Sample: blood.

CDR3 region: CSAYSQGQEYF. CDR3 sequence (DNA): TGCAGTGCCTATAGCCAGGGTCAGGAGTACTTC. This chain links TRBV20-1 with TRBJ2-5, with D perhaps TRBD1 (5 bases). Germline CDR1 and CDR2: DFQATT and SNEGSKA (reference sequence). V lost 6 bases and J lost 12, with 17 bases in between. CDR3 length equals 11 residues.